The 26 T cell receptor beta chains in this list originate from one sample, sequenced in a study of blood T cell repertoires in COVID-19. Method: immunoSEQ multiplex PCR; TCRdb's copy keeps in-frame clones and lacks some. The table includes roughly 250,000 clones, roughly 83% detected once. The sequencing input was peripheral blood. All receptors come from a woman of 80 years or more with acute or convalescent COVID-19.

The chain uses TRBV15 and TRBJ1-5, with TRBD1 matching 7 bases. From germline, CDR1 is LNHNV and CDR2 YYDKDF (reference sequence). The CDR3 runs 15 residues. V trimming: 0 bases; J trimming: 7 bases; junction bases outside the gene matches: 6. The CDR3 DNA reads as TGTGCCACCAGCAGAGAGCGTTTACAGGGGCAGCCCCAGCATTTT. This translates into CATSRERLQGQPQHF. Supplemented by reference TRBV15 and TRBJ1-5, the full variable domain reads DAMVIQNPRYQVTQFGKPVTLSCSQTLNHNVMYWYQQKSSQAPKLLFHYYDKDFNNEADTPDNFQSRRPNTSFCFLDIRSPGLGDTAMYLCATSRERLQGQPQHFGDGTRLSIL.

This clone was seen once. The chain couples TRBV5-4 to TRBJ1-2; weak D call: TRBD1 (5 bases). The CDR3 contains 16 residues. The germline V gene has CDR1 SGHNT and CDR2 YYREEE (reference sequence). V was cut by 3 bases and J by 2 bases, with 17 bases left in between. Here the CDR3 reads CASSSQTQGANYGYTF. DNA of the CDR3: TGTGCCAGCAGCTCCCAGACCCAAGGGGCGAACTATGGCTACACCTTC. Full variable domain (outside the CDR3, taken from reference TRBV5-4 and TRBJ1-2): ETGVTQSPTHLIKTRGQQVTLRCSSQSGHNTVSWYQQALGQGPQFIFQYYREEENGRGNFPPRFSGLQFPNYSSELNVNALELDDSALYLCASSSQTQGANYGYTFGSGTRLTVV.

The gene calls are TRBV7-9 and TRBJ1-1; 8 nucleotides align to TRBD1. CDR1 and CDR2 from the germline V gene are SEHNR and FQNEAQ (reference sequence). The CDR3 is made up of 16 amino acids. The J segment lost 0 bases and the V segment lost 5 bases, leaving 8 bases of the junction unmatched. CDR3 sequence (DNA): TGTGCCAGCAGCCGTGGGACAGGAGGCATGAACACTGAAGCTTTCTTT. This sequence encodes CASSRGTGGMNTEAFF. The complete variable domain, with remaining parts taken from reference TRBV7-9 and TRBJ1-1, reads DTGVSQNPRHKITKRGQNVTFRCDPISEHNRLYWYRQTLGQGPEFLTYFQNEAQLEKSRLLSDRFSAERPKGSFSTLEIQRTEQGDSAMYLCASSRGTGGMNTEAFFGQGTRLTVV.

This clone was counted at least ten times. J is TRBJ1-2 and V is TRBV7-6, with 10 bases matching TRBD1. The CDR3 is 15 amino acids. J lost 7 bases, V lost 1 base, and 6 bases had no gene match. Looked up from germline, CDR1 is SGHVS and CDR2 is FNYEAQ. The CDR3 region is CASSLEETGGSGYTF. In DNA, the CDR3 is TGTGCCAGCAGCTTAGAGGAGACAGGGGGCTCTGGCTACACCTTC. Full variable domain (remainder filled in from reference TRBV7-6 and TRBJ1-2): GAGVSQSPRYKVTKRGQDVALRCDPISGHVSLYWYRQALGQGPEFLTYFNYEAQQDKSGLPNDRFSAERPEGSISTLTIQRTEQRDSAMYRCASSLEETGGSGYTFGSGTRLTVV.

CDR3 nucleotide sequence: TGTGCCACCAGTGATCAGGACAGGGCCACTTGGGGTCAGCCCCAGCATTTT. Protein sequence: CATSDQDRATWGQPQHF. This sequence joins TRBV24-1 and TRBJ1-5; 8 bases align to TRBD1. The CDR3 covers 17 residues. V trimming: 3 bases; J trimming: 6 bases; junction bases outside the gene matches: 12. CDR1 is KGHDR, CDR2 SFDVKD, per germline.

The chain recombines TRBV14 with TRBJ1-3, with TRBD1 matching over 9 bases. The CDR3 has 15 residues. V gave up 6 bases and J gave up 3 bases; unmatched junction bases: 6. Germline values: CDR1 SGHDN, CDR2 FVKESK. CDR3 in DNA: TGTGCCAGCAGTCGGGACAGGGTGGTTGGAAACACCATATATTTT. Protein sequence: CASSRDRVVGNTIYF.

For the CDR3, the DNA is TGTGCCAGTGTCAGGGACAGGGATTCACCCCTCCACTTT. Its translation: CASVRDRDSPLHF. This sequence joins TRBV2 and TRBJ1-6; TRBD1 matches 9 bases. The V gene end was trimmed by 9 bases and the J gene end by 8 bases; junction bases not matched to a gene: 5. This CDR3 comprises 13 residues. Germline CDR1 SNHLY, CDR2 FYNNEI.

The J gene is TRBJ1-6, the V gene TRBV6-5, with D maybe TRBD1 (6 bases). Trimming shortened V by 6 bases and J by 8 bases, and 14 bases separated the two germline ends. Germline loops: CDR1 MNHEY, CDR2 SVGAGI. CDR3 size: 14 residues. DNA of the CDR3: TGTGCCAGCAGCCCGACAGGTCTGTATTCACCCCTCCACTTT. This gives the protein CASSPTGLYSPLHF.

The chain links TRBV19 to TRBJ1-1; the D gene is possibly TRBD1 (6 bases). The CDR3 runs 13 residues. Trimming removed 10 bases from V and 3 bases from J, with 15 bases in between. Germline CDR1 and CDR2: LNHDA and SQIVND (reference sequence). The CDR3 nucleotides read TGTGCCACAGGAGGTGGGGGCTACACTGAAGCTTTCTTT. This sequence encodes CATGGGGYTEAFF.

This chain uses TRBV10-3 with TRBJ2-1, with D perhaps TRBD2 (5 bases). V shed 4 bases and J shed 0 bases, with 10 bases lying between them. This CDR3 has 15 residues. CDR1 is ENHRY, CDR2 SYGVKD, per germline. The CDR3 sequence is CAISGGESSYNEQFF. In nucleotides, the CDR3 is TGTGCCATCAGTGGTGGGGAGAGCTCCTACAATGAGCAGTTCTTC.

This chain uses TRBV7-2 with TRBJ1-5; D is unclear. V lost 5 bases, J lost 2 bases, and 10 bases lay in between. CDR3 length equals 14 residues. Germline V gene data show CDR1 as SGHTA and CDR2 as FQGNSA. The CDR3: CASSHDTRNQPQHF. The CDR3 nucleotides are TGTGCCAGCAGCCATGACACCCGCAATCAGCCCCAGCATTTT.

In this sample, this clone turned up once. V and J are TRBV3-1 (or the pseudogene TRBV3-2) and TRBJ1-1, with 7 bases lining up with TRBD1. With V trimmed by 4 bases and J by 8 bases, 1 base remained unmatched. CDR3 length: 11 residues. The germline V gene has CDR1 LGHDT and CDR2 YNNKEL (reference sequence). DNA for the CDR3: TGTGCCAGCAGCCTGGACAGGGAAGCTTTCTTT. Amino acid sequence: CASSLDREAFF.

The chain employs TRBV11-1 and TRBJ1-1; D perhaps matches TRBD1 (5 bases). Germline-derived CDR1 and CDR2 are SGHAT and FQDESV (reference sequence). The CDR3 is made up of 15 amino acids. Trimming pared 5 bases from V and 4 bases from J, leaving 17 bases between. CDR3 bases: TGTGCCAGCAGCCTATGGAGGGGAAGGGGCACTGAAGCTTTCTTT. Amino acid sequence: CASSLWRGRGTEAFF. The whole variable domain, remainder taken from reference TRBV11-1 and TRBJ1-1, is EAEVAQSPRYKITEKSQAVAFWCDPISGHATLYWYRQILGQGPELLVQFQDESVVDDSQLPKDRFSAERLKGVDSTLKIQPAELGDSAMYLCASSLWRGRGTEAFFGQGTRLTVV.

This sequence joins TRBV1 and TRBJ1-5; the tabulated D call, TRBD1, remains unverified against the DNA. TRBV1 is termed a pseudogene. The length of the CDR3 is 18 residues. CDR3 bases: TGCACCAGCAGCCAAGGGACGACAGGGGCGGACAGCAATCAGCCCCAGCATTTT. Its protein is CTSSQGTTGADSNQPQHF.

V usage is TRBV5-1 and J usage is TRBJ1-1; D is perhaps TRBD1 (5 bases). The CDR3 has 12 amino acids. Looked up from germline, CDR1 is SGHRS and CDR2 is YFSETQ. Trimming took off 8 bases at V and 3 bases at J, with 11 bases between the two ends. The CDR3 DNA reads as TGCGCCAGACAAAGGGGTGACACTGAAGCTTTCTTT. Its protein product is CARQRGDTEAFF.

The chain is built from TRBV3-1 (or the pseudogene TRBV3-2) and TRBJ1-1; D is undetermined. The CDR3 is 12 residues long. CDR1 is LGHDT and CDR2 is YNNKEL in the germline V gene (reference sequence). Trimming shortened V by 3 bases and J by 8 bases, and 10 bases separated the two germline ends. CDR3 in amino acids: CASSHRGREAFF. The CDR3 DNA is TGTGCCAGCAGCCACCGTGGCAGGGAAGCTTTCTTT.

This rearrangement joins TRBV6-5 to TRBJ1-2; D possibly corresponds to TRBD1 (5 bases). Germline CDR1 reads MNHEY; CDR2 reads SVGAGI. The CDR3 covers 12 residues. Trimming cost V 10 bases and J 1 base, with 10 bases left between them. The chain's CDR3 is CATDRLNYGYTF. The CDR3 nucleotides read TGTGCCACCGACAGACTTAACTATGGCTACACCTTC.

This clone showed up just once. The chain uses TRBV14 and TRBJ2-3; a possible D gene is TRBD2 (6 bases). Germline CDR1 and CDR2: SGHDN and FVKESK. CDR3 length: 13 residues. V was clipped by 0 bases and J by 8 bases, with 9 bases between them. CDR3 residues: CASSQDLGGTQYF. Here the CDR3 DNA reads TGTGCCAGCAGCCAAGATCTGGGAGGTACGCAGTATTTT.

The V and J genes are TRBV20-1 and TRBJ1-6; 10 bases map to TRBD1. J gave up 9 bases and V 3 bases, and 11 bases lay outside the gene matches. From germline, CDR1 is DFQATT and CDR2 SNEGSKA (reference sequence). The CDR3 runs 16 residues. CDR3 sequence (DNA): TGCAGTGCTAGTGATCCCTGGGGACAGGGGATTTCACCCCTCCACTTT. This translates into CSASDPWGQGISPLHF.

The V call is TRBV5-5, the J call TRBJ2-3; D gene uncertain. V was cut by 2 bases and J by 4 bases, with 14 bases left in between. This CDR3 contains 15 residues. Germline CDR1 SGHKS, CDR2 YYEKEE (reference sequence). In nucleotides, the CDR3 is TGTGCCAGCAGCTTAGCGCCTCGTATTTCAGATACGCAGTATTTT. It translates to CASSLAPRISDTQYF.

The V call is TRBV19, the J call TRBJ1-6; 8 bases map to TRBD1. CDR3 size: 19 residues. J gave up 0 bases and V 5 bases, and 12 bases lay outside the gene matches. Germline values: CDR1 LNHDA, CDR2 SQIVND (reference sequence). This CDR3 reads CASSPRQGAVGSYNSPLHF. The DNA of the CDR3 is TGTGCCAGTAGTCCTCGGCAGGGGGCAGTGGGCTCCTATAATTCACCCCTCCACTTT.

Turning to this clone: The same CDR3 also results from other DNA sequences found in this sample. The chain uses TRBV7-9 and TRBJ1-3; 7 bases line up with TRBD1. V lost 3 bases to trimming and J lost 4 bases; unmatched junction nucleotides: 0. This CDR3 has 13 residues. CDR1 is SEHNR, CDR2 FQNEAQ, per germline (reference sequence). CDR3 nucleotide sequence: TGTGCCAGCAGCTTGGGACAGGGAAACACCATATATTTT. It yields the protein CASSLGQGNTIYF.

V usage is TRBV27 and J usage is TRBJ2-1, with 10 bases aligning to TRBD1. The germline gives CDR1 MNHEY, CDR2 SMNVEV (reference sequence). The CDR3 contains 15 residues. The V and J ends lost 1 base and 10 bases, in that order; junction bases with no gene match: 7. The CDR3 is CASSLFGQGGYEQFF. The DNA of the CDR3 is TGTGCCAGCAGTTTATTCGGACAGGGGGGCTACGAGCAGTTCTTC.

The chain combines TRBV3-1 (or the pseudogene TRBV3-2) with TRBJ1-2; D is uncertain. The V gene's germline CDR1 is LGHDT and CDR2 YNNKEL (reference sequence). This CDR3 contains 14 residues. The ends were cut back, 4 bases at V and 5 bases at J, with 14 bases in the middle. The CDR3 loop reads CASSRGPGGYGYTF. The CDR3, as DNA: TGTGCCAGCAGCCGAGGACCCGGAGGGTATGGCTACACCTTC.

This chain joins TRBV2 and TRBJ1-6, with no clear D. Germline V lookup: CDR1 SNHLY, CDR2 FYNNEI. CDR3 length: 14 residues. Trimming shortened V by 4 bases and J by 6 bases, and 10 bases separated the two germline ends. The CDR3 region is CASSALGPNSPLHF. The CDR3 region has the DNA TGTGCCAGCAGTGCCCTCGGTCCTAATTCACCCCTCCACTTT.

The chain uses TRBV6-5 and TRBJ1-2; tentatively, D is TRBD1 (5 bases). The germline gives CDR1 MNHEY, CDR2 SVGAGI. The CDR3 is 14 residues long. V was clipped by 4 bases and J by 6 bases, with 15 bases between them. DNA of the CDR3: TGTGCCAGCAGTTCCTCGGGACTTCCTGATGGCTACACCTTC. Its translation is CASSSSGLPDGYTF.